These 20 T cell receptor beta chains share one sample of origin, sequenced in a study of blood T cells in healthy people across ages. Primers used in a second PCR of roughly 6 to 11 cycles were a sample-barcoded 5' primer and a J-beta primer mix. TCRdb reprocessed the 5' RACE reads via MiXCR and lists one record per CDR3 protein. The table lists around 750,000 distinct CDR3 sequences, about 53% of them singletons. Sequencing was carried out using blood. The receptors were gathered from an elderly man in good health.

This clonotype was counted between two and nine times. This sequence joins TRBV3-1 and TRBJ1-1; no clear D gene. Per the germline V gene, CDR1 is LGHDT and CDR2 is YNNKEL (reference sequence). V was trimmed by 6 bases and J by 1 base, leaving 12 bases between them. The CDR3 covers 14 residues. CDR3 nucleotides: TGTGCCAGCAGGGCCTGGGGTTCGAACACTGAAGCTTTCTTT. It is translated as CASRAWGSNTEAFF.

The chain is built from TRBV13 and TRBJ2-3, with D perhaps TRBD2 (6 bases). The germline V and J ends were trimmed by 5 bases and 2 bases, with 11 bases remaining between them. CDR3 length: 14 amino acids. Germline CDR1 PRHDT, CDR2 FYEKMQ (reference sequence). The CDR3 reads CASSTGGVTDTQYF. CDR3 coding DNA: TGTGCCAGCAGCACCGGGGGAGTCACAGATACGCAGTATTTT.

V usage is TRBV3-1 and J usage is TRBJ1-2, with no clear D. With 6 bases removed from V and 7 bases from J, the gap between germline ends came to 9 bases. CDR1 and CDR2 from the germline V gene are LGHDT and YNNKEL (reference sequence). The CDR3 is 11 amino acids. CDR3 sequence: CASRQLGGYTF. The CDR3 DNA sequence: TGTGCCAGCAGGCAGCTCGGTGGCTACACCTTC.

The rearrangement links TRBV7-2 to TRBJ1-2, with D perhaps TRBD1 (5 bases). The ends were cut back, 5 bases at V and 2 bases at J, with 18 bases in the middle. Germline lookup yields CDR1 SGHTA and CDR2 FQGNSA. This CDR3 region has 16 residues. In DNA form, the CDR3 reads TGTGCCAGCAGCCTAAACCTCTGGACATCGAACTATGGCTACACCTTC. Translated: CASSLNLWTSNYGYTF.

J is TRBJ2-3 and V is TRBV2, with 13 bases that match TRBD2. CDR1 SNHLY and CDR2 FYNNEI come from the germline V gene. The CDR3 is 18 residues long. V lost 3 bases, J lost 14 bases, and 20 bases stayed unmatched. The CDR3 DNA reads TGTGCCAGCAGTGACGGACTAGCGGGAGTAGAGGTCTCCGGATACGCGTATTTT. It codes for CASSDGLAGVEVSGYAYF. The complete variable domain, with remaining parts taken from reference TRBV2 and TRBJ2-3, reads EPEVTQTPSHQVTQMGQEVILRCVPISNHLYFYWYRQILGQKVEFLVSFYNNEISEKSEIFDDQFSVERPDGSNFTLKIRSTKLEDSAMYFCASSDGLAGVEVSGYAYFGPGTRLTVL.

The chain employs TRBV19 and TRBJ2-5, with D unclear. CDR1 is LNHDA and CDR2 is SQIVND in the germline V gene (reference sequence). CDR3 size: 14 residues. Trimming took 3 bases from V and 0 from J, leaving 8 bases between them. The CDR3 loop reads CASSMDPNQETQYF. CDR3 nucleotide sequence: TGTGCCAGTAGTATGGATCCCAACCAAGAGACCCAGTACTTC.

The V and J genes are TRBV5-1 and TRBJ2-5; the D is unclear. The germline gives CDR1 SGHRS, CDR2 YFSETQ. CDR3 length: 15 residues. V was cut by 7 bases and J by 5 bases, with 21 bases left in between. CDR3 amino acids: CASAVTTTKGETQYF. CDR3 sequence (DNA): TGCGCCAGCGCGGTAACCACAACCAAAGGGGAGACCCAGTACTTC.

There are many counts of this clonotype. CDR3 sequence: CASSQSGRRVSDTQYF. The CDR3 DNA sequence: TGTGCCAGCAGCCAGAGCGGGAGGCGGGTTTCAGATACGCAGTATTTT. The chain links TRBV3-1 to TRBJ2-3, with 9 bases fitting TRBD2. The V segment lost 3 bases and the J segment 4 bases; nucleotides outside the gene matches: 8. CDR3 length equals 16 residues. Germline CDR1 LGHDT, CDR2 YNNKEL (reference sequence).

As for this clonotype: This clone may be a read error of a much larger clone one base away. CDR3 residues: CASSRSGTDNEQFF. CDR3 sequence (DNA): TGCGCCAGCAGTCGGTCGGGGACCGACAATGAGCAGTTCTTC. V usage is TRBV10-1 and J usage is TRBJ2-1, with D possibly being TRBD1 or TRBD2 (5 bases each). The germline V and J ends were trimmed by 5 bases and 5 bases, with 13 bases remaining between them. CDR3 length equals 14 residues. Looked up from germline, CDR1 is WNHNN and CDR2 is SYGVQD (reference sequence).

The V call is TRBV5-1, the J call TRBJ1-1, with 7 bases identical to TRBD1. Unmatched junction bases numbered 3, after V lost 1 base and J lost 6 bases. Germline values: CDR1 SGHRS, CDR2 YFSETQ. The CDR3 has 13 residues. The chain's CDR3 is CASSLNTGAEAFF. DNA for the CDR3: TGCGCCAGCAGCTTGAACACAGGGGCTGAAGCTTTCTTT.

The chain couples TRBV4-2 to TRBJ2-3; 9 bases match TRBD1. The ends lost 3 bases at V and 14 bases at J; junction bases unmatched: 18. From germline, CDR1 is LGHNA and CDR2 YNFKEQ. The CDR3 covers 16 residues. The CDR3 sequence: CASSQDRGLGHRYAYF. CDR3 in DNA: TGTGCCAGCAGCCAGGACAGGGGCCTTGGTCACAGATACGCGTATTTT.

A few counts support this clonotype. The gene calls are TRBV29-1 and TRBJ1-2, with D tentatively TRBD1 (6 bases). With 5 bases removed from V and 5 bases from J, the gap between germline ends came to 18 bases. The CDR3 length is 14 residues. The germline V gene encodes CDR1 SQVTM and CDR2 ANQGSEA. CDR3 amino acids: CSVPIPGTLYGYTF. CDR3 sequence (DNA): TGCAGCGTTCCCATTCCCGGGACACTATATGGCTACACCTTC.

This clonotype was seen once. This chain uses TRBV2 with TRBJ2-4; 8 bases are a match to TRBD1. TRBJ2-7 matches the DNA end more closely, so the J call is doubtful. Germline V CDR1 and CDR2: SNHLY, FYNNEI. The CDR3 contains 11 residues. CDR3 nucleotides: TGTGCCAGAGGGGACAGGTACGAGCAGTACTTC. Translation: CARGDRYEQYF.

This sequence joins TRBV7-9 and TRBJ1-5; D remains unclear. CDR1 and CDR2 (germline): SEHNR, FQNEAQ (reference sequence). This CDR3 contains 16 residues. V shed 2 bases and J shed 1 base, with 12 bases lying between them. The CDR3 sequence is CASSLSTGPSNQPQHF. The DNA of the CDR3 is TGTGCCAGCAGCTTAAGCACGGGCCCGAGCAATCAGCCCCAGCATTTT.

CDR3 bases: TGCAGTGCGACGAGCCCTCCCCCAGACAGCTATGGCTACACCTTC. Its protein is CSATSPPPDSYGYTF. This chain joins TRBV20-1 and TRBJ1-2; perhaps TRBD1 as D (5 bases). In germline, CDR1 is DFQATT, CDR2 SNEGSKA (reference sequence). Trimming cost V 6 bases and J 4 bases, with 21 bases left between them. The CDR3 totals 15 residues.

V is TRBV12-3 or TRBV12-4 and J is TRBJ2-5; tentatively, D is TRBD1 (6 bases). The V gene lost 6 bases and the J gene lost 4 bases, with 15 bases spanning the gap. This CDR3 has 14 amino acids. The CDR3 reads CASRRGGRGETQYF. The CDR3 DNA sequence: TGTGCCAGCAGACGAGGGGGAAGAGGAGAGACCCAGTACTTC.

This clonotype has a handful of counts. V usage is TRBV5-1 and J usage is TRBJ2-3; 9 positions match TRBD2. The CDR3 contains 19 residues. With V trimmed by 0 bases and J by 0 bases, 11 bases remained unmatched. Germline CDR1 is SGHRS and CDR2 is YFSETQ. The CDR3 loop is CASSLVATSGNPSTDTQYF. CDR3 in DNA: TGCGCCAGCAGCTTGGTGGCGACTAGCGGAAACCCTAGCACAGATACGCAGTATTTT. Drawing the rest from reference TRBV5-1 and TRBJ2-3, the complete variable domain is KAGVTQTPRYLIKTRGQQVTLSCSPISGHRSVSWYQQTPGQGLQFLFEYFSETQRNKGNFPGRFSGRQFSNSRSEMNVSTLELGDSALYLCASSLVATSGNPSTDTQYFGPGTRLTVL.

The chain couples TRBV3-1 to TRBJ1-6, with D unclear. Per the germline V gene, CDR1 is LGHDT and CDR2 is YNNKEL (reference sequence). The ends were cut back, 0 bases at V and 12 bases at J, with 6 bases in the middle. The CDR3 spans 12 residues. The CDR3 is CASSQDLIPLHF. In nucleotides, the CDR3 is TGTGCCAGCAGCCAAGACCTCATACCCCTCCACTTT.

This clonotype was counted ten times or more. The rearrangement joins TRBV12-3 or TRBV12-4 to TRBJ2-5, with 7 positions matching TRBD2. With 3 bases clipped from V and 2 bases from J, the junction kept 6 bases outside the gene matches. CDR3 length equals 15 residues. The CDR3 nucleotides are TGTGCCAGCAGTTTGACTAGCAGCCCTCAAGAGACCCAGTACTTC. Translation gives CASSLTSSPQETQYF.

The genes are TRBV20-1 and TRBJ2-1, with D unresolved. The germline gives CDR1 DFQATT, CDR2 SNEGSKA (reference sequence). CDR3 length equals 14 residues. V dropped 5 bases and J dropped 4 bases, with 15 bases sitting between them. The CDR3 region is CSAPQRRLYNEQFF. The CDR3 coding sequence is TGCAGTGCTCCCCAACGGCGTCTTTACAATGAGCAGTTCTTC.